The present T cell receptor beta chain was sequenced within a study of shared clonotypes between healthy human individuals (TCRdb year 2020). Study-level background: A few men and a couple of women, aged 18 to 49 years, made up the cohort. For each donor, CD4 naive and CD4 memory were each given three plates, CD8 naive was given two plates, and CD8 memory was given one plate. Different laboratories and diverse techniques were used to prepare libraries and sequence TCR repertoires, to increase sequencing depth and limit assay-specific biases. Blood TCR repertoires of about five healthy adults were deeply sequenced to estimate repertoire size and the extent of clonotype sharing between individuals. Each donor's leukapheresis produced roughly between roughly 0.85 and 9 billion PBMCs. What the research found in general, with its limitations: Sampling was restricted to blood, and TCR repertoires in tissues likely differ from the TCR repertoires found in blood. Incomplete sequencing was indicated by rarefaction of sorted-subset datasets, despite the large sequencing depth. Pairwise subsampling led to the expectation that sequencing depth would affect the degree of clonotype sharing among donors. About 5% of naive CD4, roughly 3.5% of naive CD8, approximately 2% of memory CD4, and around 0.42% of memory CD8 clonotypes were shared across a few donors. Higher generation probabilities were observed for clonotypes shared by all four sorted-subset donors than for non-shared clonotypes. The small number of donors limited the genetic and exposure-history diversity represented. Naive subsets generally had larger estimated clonotype richness than memory subsets did.

CD8 naive samples consisted of CD45RO-negative cells that were positively selected for CCR7, yielding a CD45RA+CCR7+ population without TemRA cells. The donors were healthy, HIV-negative adults who had no recently reported acute infections or vaccinations. All donors were Caucasian adults living in Nashville, Tennessee, USA. Blood was collected by leukapheresis, and PBMCs were isolated by Ficoll-Histopaque density gradient centrifugation and then cryopreserved in liquid nitrogen vapor phase. Analytical flow cytometry was used to check the purity and quantity of every magnetically sorted T cell population. Genomic DNA was isolated from each sorted fraction and quantified by UV absorbance on a Nanodrop 2000c. Using the deep immunoSEQ assay, TCR CDR3 regions were amplified from genomic DNA by multiplex PCR. For each cell subset, the extracted genomic DNA was distributed evenly across all wells of several immunoSEQ 96-well plates, and each plate served as one replicate. Each replicate PCR for sorted subsets received roughly 0.2 ug genomic DNA, equal to some 32,000 T cell genomes. Purified libraries were quantified with a Qubit 3.0 fluorometer, sized on a Bioanalyzer 2100, and re-quantified with the KAPA Library Quantification kit. Each immunoSEQ 96-well plate was sequenced on its own single-read 150-cycle Illumina NextSeq 550 flow cell. The study's own analysis went as follows. The immunoSEQ output contained only junctional sequences without quality scores, so filtering could not match that applied to full-length reads. To assign V/J genes and CDR3, sequences were annotated using PyIR, a Python wrapper for IgBLAST v1.9, with IMGT germline references. Reads were filtered out if the reads had weak V/J assignments (E-value above 1e-6), no CDR3, stop codons, out-of-frame junctions, or ambiguous translated residues. V3J clonotypes were defined by identical inferred V gene, J gene, and CDR3 amino acid sequence. Percentage overlap between repertoires was calculated by dividing the number of shared unique clonotypes by the size of the smaller repertoire. Richness of each repertoire was evaluated using RTK rarefaction, the Chao1 estimator, and Recon v2.1 estimates of unobserved clonotypes. Generation probabilities for all TCRbeta clonotypes obtained by the gDNA method from a handful of donors were computed using OLGA. TCRdb limited this immuneACCESS table to in-frame rearrangements with V and J called. A share of clones is missing; checked studies link under half to unresolved V genes, and the rest is unexplained. Clone size and the V and J calls come from that table; the DNA yielded D and trimming. Within this sample are some 800,000 clones, with approximately 92% of them counted one time only. The ten largest clones capture 24% of the sample.

Points on this clone: No cognate antigen has been identified for it. Base qualities are not recorded, but no much larger clone differs from it by a single base.

CDR1 is given as MNHEY and CDR2 as SMNVEV, both from the germline V gene (reference sequence). V is trimmed back by 8 bases and J by 3 bases, and the junction contains 11 bases that no gene match accounts for. The CDR3 covers 15 residues, taking in both the cysteine and the phenylalanine. Only CDR3 DNA is held: 45 bases, read in frame from base 1. The chain is made from TRBV27 and TRBJ2-7, with 9 bases matching TRBD2. The receptor was isolated from a man aged 25 to 45 in good health. Material: naive CD8+ T cells sorted from blood. The cell subset or site label on this specimen signifies: CD45RA+CCR7+. The encoded CDR3 is CASGDLAGTDYEQYF. The DNA sequence follows: TGTGCCAGCGGCGATCTAGCGGGGACTGACTACGAGCAGTACTTC.